Sequencing of this TCR beta chain was carried out in a study of CD8 T cells in ankylosing spondylitis. Study-level points and caveats: Earlier studies detected some motif variants in reactive arthritis synovial fluid and blood. Reported data indicate significant enrichment of disease-linked clones within matched ankylosing spondylitis synovial fluid. Ankylosing spondylitis blood appeared to be characterized by a TCR beta motif of 8 or 9 highly homologous variants.

For TCR beta, libraries came from quantitative 5'-RACE with molecular barcodes. TCRdb reanalysed the 5' RACE reads using MiXCR and keeps one entry per CDR3 protein. The data contain over 100,000 distinct CDR3 sequences, about an eighth of them seen just once; the ten biggest clones take up 3.5% to 5%. Germline lookup yields CDR1 MDHEN and CDR2 SYDVKM. The V end lost 7 bases, the J end lost 2 bases, and 9 bases lay between the germline ends. CDR3 size: 12 residues. The table lists this clonotype with a few counts. Antigen: not known. This clonotype was obtained from a female donor with ankylosing spondylitis or in good health (not recorded which). The chain is built from TRBV28 and TRBJ2-7; D remains ambiguous. The sample comprised blood, either unsorted or a sorted T cell fraction (not recorded which). This CDR3 is CASNAEPYEQYF. CDR3 in DNA: TGTGCCAGCAACGCTGAACCCTACGAGCAGTACTTC.